Following are 23 T cell receptor beta chains from one sample sequenced in a study of CD4 T cells in relation to SARS-CoV-2 and coronaviruses. CD4+ T cells from unexposed donors were obtained before the COVID-19 pandemic (2011-2018). The cells were cultured for less than twelve days before CD4+ T cells were isolated. The assay was immunoSEQ multiplex PCR, and TCRdb's table has in-frame clones only and misses some. The data contain tens of thousands of clones, about 80% of them singletons. No antigens are known for them. Input material: CD4+ T cells from PBMCs, cultured in vitro. The receptor source for this set is a human donor in good health.

The V and J genes are TRBV27 and TRBJ2-7; D not certain. The CDR3 consists of 14 residues. Germline values: CDR1 MNHEY, CDR2 SMNVEV (reference sequence). V lost 6 bases and J lost 5, with 17 bases in between. The CDR3 loop is CASSLRSARHEQYF. The CDR3 DNA follows: TGTGCCAGCAGCCTTCGGTCTGCCCGCCACGAGCAGTACTTC.

This clone has more than one count but fewer than ten. This rearrangement joins TRBV18 to TRBJ1-5, with D unresolved. CDR3 length equals 14 residues. Per germline, CDR1 KGHSH and CDR2 LQKENI. Trimming removed 3 bases at V and 3 bases at J, with 9 bases between. CDR3 amino acids: CASSPGQNNQPQHF. The CDR3 region has the DNA TGTGCCAGCTCACCCGGGCAGAACAATCAGCCCCAGCATTTT.

The chain uses TRBV10-2 and TRBJ2-7; 7 positions match TRBD1. The CDR3 covers 14 residues. Germline CDR1 and CDR2: WSHSY and SAAADI. Losses at the gene ends were 8 bases for V and 2 bases for J; bases not matched to a gene: 9. CDR3 in amino acids: CASQDRVETYEQYF. The CDR3 coding sequence is TGCGCCAGCCAAGACAGGGTGGAAACCTACGAGCAGTACTTC.

This clone appeared a single time. The chain carries TRBV2 and TRBJ2-3; no reliable D call. V was trimmed by 5 bases and J by 6 bases, leaving 12 bases between them. Germline values: CDR1 SNHLY, CDR2 FYNNEI. The CDR3 is 13 residues long. The chain's CDR3 is CASSQRVLDTQYF. CDR3 DNA sequence: TGTGCCAGCAGTCAGCGAGTTTTGGATACGCAGTATTTT.

The rearrangement joins TRBV5-1 to TRBJ1-2, with D unclear. Germline assignment: CDR1 SGHRS and CDR2 YFSETQ. With 0 bases removed from V and 1 base from J, the gap between germline ends came to 7 bases. CDR3 length equals 14 residues. In DNA form, the CDR3 reads TGCGCCAGCAGCTTGGAAGGGTATAACTATGGCTACACCTTC. Translated, it gives CASSLEGYNYGYTF. The complete variable domain, with remaining parts taken from reference TRBV5-1 and TRBJ1-2, reads KAGVTQTPRYLIKTRGQQVTLSCSPISGHRSVSWYQQTPGQGLQFLFEYFSETQRNKGNFPGRFSGRQFSNSRSEMNVSTLELGDSALYLCASSLEGYNYGYTFGSGTRLTVV.

This CDR3 reads CSVRRDRTDTQYF. CDR3 bases: TGCAGCGTTCGCCGGGACAGGACAGATACGCAGTATTTT. The chain couples TRBV29-1 to TRBJ2-3; TRBD1 agrees at 8 bases. Germline-derived CDR1 and CDR2 are SQVTM and ANQGSEA. V shed 5 bases, J shed 3 bases, and the junction held 4 bases outside the gene matches. CDR3 length: 13 residues.

V and J are TRBV27 and TRBJ2-1; D is unclear. Between the trimmed V and J ends, which lost 3 bases and 6 bases, there was a span of 12 bases. Germline-derived CDR1 and CDR2 are MNHEY and SMNVEV (reference sequence). This CDR3 region has 14 residues. Written as DNA, the CDR3 is TGTGCCAGCAGTTTGTTTTTTCGGTCCAATGAGCAGTTCTTC. Translated, it gives CASSLFFRSNEQFF.

The V call is TRBV11-2, the J call TRBJ2-3; D possibly matches TRBD1 or TRBD2 (6 bases each). The V and J ends lost 5 bases and 5 bases respectively, with 17 bases between them. Looked up from germline, CDR1 is SGHAT and CDR2 is FQNNGV. This CDR3 is built from 15 residues. The CDR3 DNA sequence: TGTGCCAGCAGCCCCGCGGGACATCCCGGAGATACGCAGTATTTT. Residues: CASSPAGHPGDTQYF.

The V call is TRBV7-2, the J call TRBJ1-4; D perhaps matches TRBD1 (6 bases). V lost 5 bases, J lost 0 bases, and 13 bases lay in between. The germline V gene has CDR1 SGHTA and CDR2 FQGNSA. The CDR3 length is 16 residues. The CDR3 spells CASSLQGRSTNEKLFF. CDR3 in DNA: TGTGCCAGCAGCCTACAGGGACGCTCAACTAATGAAAAACTGTTTTTT.

This chain connects TRBV2 to TRBJ2-6; 10 positions match TRBD2. V was clipped by 2 bases and J by 2 bases; unmatched bases: 6. The CDR3 runs to 18 residues. CDR1 is SNHLY, CDR2 FYNNEI, per germline. The CDR3 loop is CASSELPAGGPGANVLTF. DNA of the CDR3: TGTGCCAGCAGTGAATTACCAGCGGGAGGGCCTGGGGCCAACGTCCTGACTTTC.

The chain employs TRBV18 and TRBJ1-2, with D maybe TRBD1 (6 bases). This CDR3 comprises 14 residues. CDR1 KGHSH and CDR2 LQKENI come from the germline V gene. Deletions cut 3 bases from V and 5 bases from J, with 13 bases between. The CDR3 sequence is CASSPSGGGYGYTF. The CDR3 region has the DNA TGTGCCAGCTCACCGTCCGGGGGCGGATATGGCTACACCTTC.

This clone has more than one count but fewer than ten. The chain has TRBV7-6 and TRBJ2-2, with 10 bases fitting TRBD1. The V gene end was trimmed by 5 bases and the J gene end by 4 bases; junction bases not matched to a gene: 7. The CDR3 has 16 amino acids. Germline lookup yields CDR1 SGHVS and CDR2 FNYEAQ. The DNA of the CDR3 is TGTGCCAGCAGCGCCCAGACAGGGGGCTTCACCGGGGAGCTGTTTTTT. Protein product: CASSAQTGGFTGELFF.

J is TRBJ2-5 and V is TRBV3-1 (or the pseudogene TRBV3-2), with D perhaps matching TRBD2 (5 bases). The CDR3 has 12 residues. Germline CDR1 reads LGHDT; CDR2 reads YNNKEL (reference sequence). Trimming took off 11 bases at V and 5 bases at J, with 15 bases between the two ends. The CDR3 DNA is TGTGCCGCCGGCGGGCCAATGGAGACCCAGTACTTC. The encoded protein is CAAGGPMETQYF.

The chain has TRBV2 and TRBJ2-2; 7 positions agree with TRBD2. Germline V gives CDR1 SNHLY, CDR2 FYNNEI. The CDR3 has 19 residues. Losses at the gene ends were 4 bases for V and 9 bases for J; bases not matched to a gene: 23. Here the CDR3 reads CASSAPLAGFPQEARELFF. In nucleotides, the CDR3 is TGTGCCAGCAGTGCTCCCTTAGCGGGTTTCCCCCAGGAGGCCAGGGAGCTGTTTTTT.

The V and J genes are TRBV5-4 and TRBJ2-1; no clear D. The CDR3 is made up of 17 amino acids. Germline CDR1 reads SGHNT; CDR2 reads YYREEE (reference sequence). Trimming shortened V by 0 bases and J by 4 bases, and 17 bases separated the two germline ends. The CDR3 DNA reads as TGTGCCAGCAGCTTGGAGTTGTTAGGGCCCATGTACAATGAGCAGTTCTTC. This sequence encodes CASSLELLGPMYNEQFF.

The CDR3 sequence is CASSLGRGNGELFF. CDR3 nucleotides: TGCGCCAGCAGCTTGGGACGGGGAAACGGGGAGCTGTTTTTT. The chain joins TRBV5-1 to TRBJ2-2, with D perhaps matching TRBD2 (5 bases). Per germline, CDR1 SGHRS and CDR2 YFSETQ. CDR3 length equals 14 residues. V lost 0 bases to trimming and J lost 7 bases, with 10 bases between them.

The chain carries TRBV15 and TRBJ2-6, with 10 positions matching TRBD2. The CDR3 is 19 residues long. CDR1 LNHNV and CDR2 YYDKDF come from the germline V gene (reference sequence). J was trimmed by 3 bases and V by 1 base; bases with no gene match: 9. The CDR3 is CATSRARLAGVDGANVLTF. As DNA, the CDR3 is TGTGCCACCAGCAGAGCGCGCCTAGCGGGAGTCGATGGGGCCAACGTCCTGACTTTC.

J is TRBJ1-4 and V is TRBV5-1, with a possible D match to TRBD1 (5 bases). With 0 bases removed from V and 7 bases from J, the gap between germline ends came to 10 bases. CDR1 is SGHRS and CDR2 is YFSETQ in the germline V gene. The CDR3 is made up of 14 amino acids. The CDR3, as DNA: TGCGCCAGCAGCTTGGATGGGACGAGTGAAAAACTGTTTTTT. Its translation: CASSLDGTSEKLFF.

The genes are TRBV9 and TRBJ1-1, with a possible D match to TRBD1 (6 bases). The V end lost 0 bases, the J end lost 5 bases, and 20 bases lay between the germline ends. CDR1 is SGDLS and CDR2 is YYNGEE in the germline V gene. The CDR3 runs to 17 residues. CDR3 nucleotide sequence: TGTGCCAGCAGCGTAGGAACGGGGGGCTTTAGGTTGACTGAAGCTTTCTTT. It yields the protein CASSVGTGGFRLTEAFF.

This clone was counted a few times. The rearrangement uses TRBV5-1 and TRBJ1-2, with a tentative D call TRBD1 (6 bases). V shed 0 bases and J shed 8 bases, with 17 bases lying between them. This CDR3 contains 15 residues. The germline V gene encodes CDR1 SGHRS and CDR2 YFSETQ. The CDR3 loop reads CASSLVMDSNSGYTF. CDR3 bases: TGCGCCAGCAGCTTGGTGATGGACAGTAATAGCGGCTACACCTTC.

V and J are TRBV2 and TRBJ1-5; 10 bases map to TRBD1. Germline lookup yields CDR1 SNHLY and CDR2 FYNNEI. V shed 4 bases and J 6 bases; nucleotides not matched to a gene: 6. The CDR3 spans 15 residues. Here the CDR3 reads CASSADRGLSQPQHF. The CDR3 nucleotides are TGTGCCAGCAGTGCCGACAGGGGGCTGAGTCAGCCCCAGCATTTT.

This CDR3 reads CASSPRSREETQYF. The CDR3 DNA sequence: TGTGCCAGCTCACCGAGGTCTAGGGAAGAGACCCAGTACTTC. V usage is TRBV18 and J usage is TRBJ2-5; D is undetermined. Germline V gene lookup returns CDR1 KGHSH and CDR2 LQKENI. Trimming removed 3 bases from V and 3 bases from J, with 11 bases in between. This CDR3 has 14 amino acids.

The chain joins TRBV28 to TRBJ1-1; TRBD1 agrees at 7 bases. V dropped 6 bases and J dropped 3; count of bases not matched to a gene: 1. CDR1 is MDHEN and CDR2 is SYDVKM in the germline V gene. The CDR3 consists of 12 residues. The CDR3 region is CASRGQDTEAFF. Written as DNA, the CDR3 is TGTGCCAGCAGAGGACAGGACACTGAAGCTTTCTTT.